This TCR beta chain is from a study of T-cell memory formation after mild COVID-19. Constant-segment-primed 5'RACE gave TCR alpha and TCR beta cDNA libraries with sample barcodes and UMIs. TCRdb reprocessed the 5' RACE reads via MiXCR and lists one record per CDR3 protein. Here the sample spans roughly 600,000 distinct CDR3 sequences, more than 15% being singletons. Germline assignment: CDR1 LGHNA and CDR2 YSLEER. V was pared by 3 bases and J by 1 base, with 9 bases between. The CDR3 consists of 15 residues. Comments on this clonotype: The antigen is not known.

Study observations and caveats: Unconfirmed was the SARS-CoV-2 specificity of second-wave clones that peaked on day 37.

The genes are TRBV4-3 and TRBJ2-2; maybe TRBD2 (6 bases). The material sequenced was PBMCs or a T cell subset sorted from them (not recorded which). The clonotype comes from an adult woman who had mild COVID-19 (a few samples of this study predate the infection). Cell type and time point are not known. The CDR3, as DNA: TGCGCCAGCAGCCAGATAGCGGAGAACACCGGGGAGCTGTTTTTT. Translation gives CASSQIAENTGELFF.